What follows is one T cell receptor beta chain and its context. These data come from a study of cytomegalovirus exposure and HLA in healthy donors. PCR amplification relied on 60 Vbeta primers (plus 13 Jbeta primers). Profiled with immunoSEQ multiplex PCR; TCRdb holds only in-frame clones, not every one. This sample's table reports tens of thousands of clones. J lost 8 bases, V lost 6 bases, and 9 bases had no gene match. There are 13 residues in the CDR3. Germline CDR1 is MNHEY and CDR2 is SVGAGI. This rearrangement joins TRBV6-5 to TRBJ1-2, with 7 bases identical to TRBD1. The sequenced material came from PBMCs. The sequence came from a woman in her twenties or thirties in good health and CMV-seropositive. In DNA form, the CDR3 reads TGTGCCAGCAGCGGGACAGCCCGTCCGGGCTACACCTTC. Translation gives CASSGTARPGYTF.